Listed here are 32 T cell receptor beta chains from one sample, sequenced in a study of CXCR3-negative and CXCR3-positive naive CD8 T cells. Preparation of TRB cDNA libraries relied on 5' RACE carrying UMI labels. TCRdb reanalyzed the 5' RACE reads and collapses them to one entry per CDR3 protein, without DNA. The listing records around 88,000 distinct CDR3 sequences. Findings and limits, study-wide: Against CXCR3-negative naive cells, CXCR3-positive naive cells showed more hydrophobic TRB CDR3s.

For these receptors, no antigen is known. The specimen sequenced was naive CXCR3+ CD8+ T cells from blood. Subset meaning: CD45RO-CCR7+CD27+CD95- naive CD8+ T cells expressing CXCR3 (TNR3+). These receptor sequences come from a human donor in good health. Some clones in this sample may be carry-over from other donors' samples.

The J gene is TRBJ2-7, the V gene TRBV9; TCRdb lists TRBD1, though no DNA is available to test this call. The CDR3 is 13 residues long. Germline CDR1 and CDR2: SGDLS and YYNGEE. CDR3 amino acids: CASSAGGLNEQYF.

This rearrangement joins TRBV7-2 to TRBJ2-1; TCRdb's D gene call, TRBD1, goes unchecked for lack of DNA. There are 16 residues in the CDR3. Germline V gene data show CDR1 as SGHTA and CDR2 as FQGNSA. Here the CDR3 reads CASSLASWDGYNEQFF.

The chain combines TRBV6-6 with TRBJ2-3; TCRdb returns TRBD2, unconfirmable since there is no DNA. The CDR3 is made up of 15 amino acids. The germline V gene has CDR1 MNHNY and CDR2 SVGAGI (reference sequence). CDR3 loop: CASSQWTSPTDTQYF.

The V gene is TRBV27, the J gene TRBJ2-3. Germline-derived CDR1 and CDR2 are MNHEY and SMNVEV (reference sequence). The CDR3 totals 14 residues. Here the CDR3 reads CASSLFGGTDTQYF.

The chain uses TRBV21-1 and TRBJ2-7; no DNA is available, so the TRBD2 call from TCRdb remains unchecked. TRBV21-1 is a known pseudogene. CDR3 size: 13 residues. The chain's CDR3 is CASSKAGGDEQYF.

This rearrangement joins TRBV15 to TRBJ2-4; lacking DNA, the TRBD1 call made by TCRdb goes unchecked. The CDR3 covers 15 residues. Germline loops: CDR1 LNHNV, CDR2 YYDKDF (reference sequence). CDR3 in amino acids: CATSSARLAKNIQYF.

The chain employs TRBV29-1 and TRBJ2-7; TCRdb proposes TRBD1, but this gene call is untestable without DNA. This CDR3 is 14 amino acids long. The V gene's germline CDR1 is SQVTM and CDR2 ANQGSEA. CDR3 sequence reads: CSVESPGASHEQYF.

The chain employs TRBV12-3 or TRBV12-4 and TRBJ2-7; TCRdb selects TRBD1, and the lack of DNA leaves this call unchecked. The CDR3 has 16 amino acids. CDR3 in amino acids: CASSLAPGIISYEQYF.

The chain has TRBV12-3 or TRBV12-4 and TRBJ1-4. CDR3 length: 17 amino acids. The CDR3 reads CASSSRIGPSLHEKLFF.

The rearrangement links TRBV12-3 or TRBV12-4 to TRBJ1-3; as DNA is missing, the TRBD1 call by TCRdb cannot be tested. The CDR3 spans 15 residues. The CDR3 sequence is CASSPRTPSGNTIYF.

The chain is built from TRBV29-1 and TRBJ1-3; TCRdb's D call, TRBD1, is unchecked because there is no DNA. The germline CDR1 and CDR2 sequences are SQVTM and ANQGSEA. This CDR3 comprises 17 residues. CDR3 protein: CSVEDLGGTGSGNTIYF.

The genes are TRBV15 and TRBJ1-3; checking the TCRdb D call of TRBD1 is not possible without DNA. There are 18 residues in the CDR3. From germline, CDR1 is LNHNV and CDR2 YYDKDF (reference sequence). The CDR3: CATSREQGASASGNTIYF.

The CDR3 loop reads CASSQQNSNEQFF. The chain joins TRBV9 to TRBJ2-1. CDR1 is SGDLS and CDR2 is YYNGEE in the germline V gene. The CDR3 has 13 amino acids.

The gene calls are TRBV7-9 and TRBJ2-7; without DNA, the TCRdb call of TRBD1 cannot be checked. Germline CDR1 SEHNR, CDR2 FQNEAQ (reference sequence). There are 14 residues in the CDR3. The CDR3 region is CASSPWTASYEQCF.

The chain couples TRBV5-1 to TRBJ2-7. The CDR3 has 13 amino acids. Germline V lookup: CDR1 SGHRS, CDR2 YFSETQ. CDR3 loop: CASTQDRVGEQYF.

This chain connects TRBV7-9 to TRBJ1-4. Germline V lookup: CDR1 SEHNR, CDR2 FQNEAQ (reference sequence). CDR3 size: 11 residues. CDR3 region: CASSRREKLFF.

This chain joins TRBV27 and TRBJ2-7; with no DNA, the TCRdb D assignment of TRBD2 cannot be verified. Germline V lookup: CDR1 MNHEY, CDR2 SMNVEV (reference sequence). The CDR3 consists of 15 residues. The CDR3: CASRPSPGGRYEQYF.

CDR3 amino acids: CSVRDSTYEQYF. This chain joins TRBV29-1 and TRBJ2-7; the D call from TCRdb, TRBD1, cannot be confirmed without DNA. Looked up from germline, CDR1 is SQVTM and CDR2 is ANQGSEA. There are 12 residues in the CDR3.

The rearrangement links TRBV4-1 to TRBJ2-1; the D call of TRBD2 rests on TCRdb alone, since no DNA is present to check it. The CDR3 sequence is 17 residues long. In germline, CDR1 is MGHRA, CDR2 YSYEKL. The CDR3 reads CASSQDRLAGTNNEQFF.

The chain uses TRBV9 and TRBJ2-7. The CDR3 has 14 amino acids. The V gene's germline CDR1 is SGDLS and CDR2 YYNGEE. The CDR3 protein is CASSVDRDSYEQYF.

This chain uses TRBV7-2 with TRBJ1-1; there is no DNA to check the TCRdb D call of TRBD1. From germline, CDR1 is SGHTA and CDR2 FQGNSA. CDR3 length equals 12 residues. The CDR3 sequence: CASSIGTVEAFF.

The chain couples TRBV5-1 to TRBJ2-1. CDR3 length: 13 residues. Germline CDR1 is SGHRS and CDR2 is YFSETQ. CDR3 amino acids: CASSKDFYNEQFF.

This sequence joins TRBV5-5 and TRBJ2-2; there is no DNA to check the TCRdb D call of TRBD1. CDR3 length equals 15 residues. The germline gives CDR1 SGHKS, CDR2 YYEKEE (reference sequence). The CDR3 region is CASSLMGGPTGELFF. Looking up the rest from reference TRBV5-5 and TRBJ2-2 gives the full variable domain: DAGVTQSPTHLIKTRGQQVTLRCSPISGHKSVSWYQQVLGQGPQFIFQYYEKEERGRGNFPDRFSARQFPNYSSELNVNALLLGDSALYLCASSLMGGPTGELFFGEGSRLTVL.

V and J are TRBV29-1 and TRBJ2-5; TCRdb indicates TRBD1, and absent DNA this call remains unverified. The germline V gene has CDR1 SQVTM and CDR2 ANQGSEA. The CDR3 has 15 residues. The CDR3 sequence is CSVGGTRVQTETQYF.

This chain connects TRBV2 to TRBJ1-2. The CDR3 runs to 14 residues. Germline CDR1 SNHLY, CDR2 FYNNEI. CDR3 sequence reads: CASSAGRASYGYTF.

The chain joins TRBV20-1 to TRBJ1-1; with no DNA, the TCRdb D assignment of TRBD1 cannot be verified. The germline V gene has CDR1 DFQATT and CDR2 SNEGSKA (reference sequence). This CDR3 is 16 amino acids long. This chain's CDR3 is CSARDYRAQMNTEAFF.

The J gene is TRBJ2-2, the V gene TRBV12-3 or TRBV12-4; TCRdb indicates TRBD2, and absent DNA this call remains unverified. The CDR3 runs to 14 residues. The CDR3 sequence: CASALAGNTGELFF.

The chain is built from TRBV6-2 or TRBV6-3 and TRBJ2-1; TCRdb indicates TRBD2, and absent DNA this call remains unverified. The germline gives CDR1 MNHEY, CDR2 SVGEGT. The CDR3 loop spans 16 amino acids. The CDR3 reads CASSYSWGSGSDGQFF.

The chain is built from TRBV20-1 and TRBJ2-4; the D call of TRBD2 rests on TCRdb alone, since no DNA is present to check it. The CDR3 consists of 14 residues. CDR1 and CDR2 from the germline V gene are DFQATT and SNEGSKA (reference sequence). The chain's CDR3 is CSARDLEGGNTQYF.

The chain couples TRBV7-2 to TRBJ2-7; TCRdb indicates TRBD1, and absent DNA this call remains unverified. The germline CDR1 and CDR2 sequences are SGHTA and FQGNSA. The CDR3 sequence is 15 residues long. CDR3 region: CASSSLPWDTYEQYF.

The V and J genes are TRBV6-2 or TRBV6-3 and TRBJ2-7; TCRdb proposes TRBD1, but this gene call is untestable without DNA. The CDR3 is made up of 14 amino acids. Looked up from germline, CDR1 is MNHEY and CDR2 is SVGEGT. CDR3 residues: CASSFTGTGDEQYF.

The chain joins TRBV29-1 to TRBJ2-3. Germline CDR1 and CDR2: SQVTM and ANQGSEA. The CDR3 contains 11 residues. CDR3 protein: CSVEDGDTHYF.